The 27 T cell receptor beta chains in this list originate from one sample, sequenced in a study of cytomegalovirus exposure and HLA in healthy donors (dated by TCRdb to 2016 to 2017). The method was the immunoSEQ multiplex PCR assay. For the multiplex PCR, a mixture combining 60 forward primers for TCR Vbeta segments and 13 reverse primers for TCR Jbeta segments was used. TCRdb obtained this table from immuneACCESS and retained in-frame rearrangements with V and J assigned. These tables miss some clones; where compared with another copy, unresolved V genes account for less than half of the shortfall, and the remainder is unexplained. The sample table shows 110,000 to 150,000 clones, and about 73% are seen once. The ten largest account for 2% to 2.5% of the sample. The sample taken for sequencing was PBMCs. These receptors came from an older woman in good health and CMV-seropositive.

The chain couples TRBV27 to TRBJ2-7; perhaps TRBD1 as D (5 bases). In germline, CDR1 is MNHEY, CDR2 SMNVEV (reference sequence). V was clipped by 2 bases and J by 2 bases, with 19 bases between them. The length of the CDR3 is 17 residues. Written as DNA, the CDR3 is TGTGCCAGCAGTTTAGGGGCCCACAGGCTTGGGACCTACGAGCAGTACTTC. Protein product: CASSLGAHRLGTYEQYF.

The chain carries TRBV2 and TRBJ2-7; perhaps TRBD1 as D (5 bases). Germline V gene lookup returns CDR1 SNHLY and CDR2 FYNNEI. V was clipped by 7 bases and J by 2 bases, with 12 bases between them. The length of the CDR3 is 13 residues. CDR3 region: CASTDSLTYEQYF. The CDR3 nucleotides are TGTGCCAGCACTGACAGTTTAACCTACGAGCAGTACTTC. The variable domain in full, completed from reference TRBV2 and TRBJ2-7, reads EPEVTQTPSHQVTQMGQEVILRCVPISNHLYFYWYRQILGQKVEFLVSFYNNEISEKSEIFDDQFSVERPDGSNFTLKIRSTKLEDSAMYFCASTDSLTYEQYFGPGTRLTVT.

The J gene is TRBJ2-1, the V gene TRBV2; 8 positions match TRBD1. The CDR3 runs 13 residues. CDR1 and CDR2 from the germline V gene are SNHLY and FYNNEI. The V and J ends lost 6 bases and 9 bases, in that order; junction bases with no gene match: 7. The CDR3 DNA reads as TGTGCCAGCAGCCTCAAGACAGGGGCTGAGCAGTTCTTC. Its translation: CASSLKTGAEQFF.

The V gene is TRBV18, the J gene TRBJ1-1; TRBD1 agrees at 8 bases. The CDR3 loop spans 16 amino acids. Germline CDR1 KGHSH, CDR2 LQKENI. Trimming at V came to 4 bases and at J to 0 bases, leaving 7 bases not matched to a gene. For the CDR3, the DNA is TGTGCCAGCTCACGAAATGGACAGGGCCTGAACACTGAAGCTTTCTTT. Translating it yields CASSRNGQGLNTEAFF. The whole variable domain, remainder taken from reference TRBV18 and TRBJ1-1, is NAGVMQNPRHLVRRRGQEARLRCSPMKGHSHVYWYRQLPEEGLKFMVYLQKENIIDESGMPKERFSAEFPKEGPSILRIQQVVRGDSAAYFCASSRNGQGLNTEAFFGQGTRLTVV.

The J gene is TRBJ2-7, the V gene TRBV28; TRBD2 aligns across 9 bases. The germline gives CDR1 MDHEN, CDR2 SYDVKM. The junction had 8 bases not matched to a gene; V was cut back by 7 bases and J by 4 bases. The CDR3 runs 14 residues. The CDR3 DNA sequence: TGTGCCAGCATATCTGGGACTAGCTTATACGAGCAGTACTTC. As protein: CASISGTSLYEQYF.

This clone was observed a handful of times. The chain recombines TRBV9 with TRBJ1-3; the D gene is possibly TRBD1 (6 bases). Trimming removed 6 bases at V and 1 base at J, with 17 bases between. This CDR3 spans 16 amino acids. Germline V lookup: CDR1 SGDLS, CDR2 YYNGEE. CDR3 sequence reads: CASTPFAGASGNTIYF. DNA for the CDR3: TGTGCCAGCACCCCCTTTGCGGGGGCTTCTGGAAACACCATATATTTT.

The CDR3 is CASSRGQGDTEAFF. The DNA for the CDR3 is TGCGCCAGCTCTCGTGGACAGGGAGACACTGAAGCTTTCTTT. This rearrangement joins TRBV10-2 to TRBJ1-1; 8 nucleotides match TRBD1. Unmatched junction bases numbered 8, after V lost 8 bases and J lost 3 bases. CDR1 is WSHSY, CDR2 SAAADI, per germline. This CDR3 is built from 14 residues.

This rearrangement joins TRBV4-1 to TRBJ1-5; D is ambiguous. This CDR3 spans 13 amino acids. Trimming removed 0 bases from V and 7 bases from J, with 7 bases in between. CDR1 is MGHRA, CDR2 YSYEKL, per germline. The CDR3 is CASSQDRNQPQHF. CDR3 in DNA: TGCGCCAGCAGCCAAGATAGAAACCAGCCCCAGCATTTT.

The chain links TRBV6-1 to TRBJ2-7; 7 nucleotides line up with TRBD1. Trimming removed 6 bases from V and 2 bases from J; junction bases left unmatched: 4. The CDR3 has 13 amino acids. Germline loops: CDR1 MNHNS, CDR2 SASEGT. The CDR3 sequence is CASRGQLAYEQYF. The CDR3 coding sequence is TGTGCCAGCAGGGGACAGTTAGCCTACGAGCAGTACTTC.

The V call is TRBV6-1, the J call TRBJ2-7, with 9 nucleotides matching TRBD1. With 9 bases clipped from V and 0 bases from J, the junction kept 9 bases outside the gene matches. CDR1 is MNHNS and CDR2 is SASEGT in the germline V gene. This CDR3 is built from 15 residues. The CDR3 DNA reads TGTGCCAGTAAGATAATGACAGGGGGCTCCTACGAGCAGTACTTC. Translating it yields CASKIMTGGSYEQYF.

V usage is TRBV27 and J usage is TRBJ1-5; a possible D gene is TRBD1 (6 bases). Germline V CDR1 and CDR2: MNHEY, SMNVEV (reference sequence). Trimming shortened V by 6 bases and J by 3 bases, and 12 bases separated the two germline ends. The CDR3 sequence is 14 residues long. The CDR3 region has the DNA TGTGCCAGCAGCCTAGACAGGTTCAATCAGCCCCAGCATTTT. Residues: CASSLDRFNQPQHF.

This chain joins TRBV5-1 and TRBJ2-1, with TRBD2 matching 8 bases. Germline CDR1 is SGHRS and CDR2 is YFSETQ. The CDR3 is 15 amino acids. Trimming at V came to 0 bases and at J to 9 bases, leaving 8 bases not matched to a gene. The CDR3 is CASSLDPAGDGEQFF. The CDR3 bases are TGCGCCAGCAGCTTGGACCCAGCGGGAGATGGTGAGCAGTTCTTC.

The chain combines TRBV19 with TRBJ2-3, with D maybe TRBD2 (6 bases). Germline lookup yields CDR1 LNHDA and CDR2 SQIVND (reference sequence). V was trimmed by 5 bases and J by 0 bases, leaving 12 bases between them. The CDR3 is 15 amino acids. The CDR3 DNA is TGTGCCAGTAGTCCCCGAAGCGGGAGCACAGATACGCAGTATTTT. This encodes CASSPRSGSTDTQYF.

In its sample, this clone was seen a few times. The CDR3 bases are TGTGCCAGCAGTATGGACAGGGATAAATCGTATGGCTACACCTTC. Its protein product is CASSMDRDKSYGYTF. The chain joins TRBV6-1 to TRBJ1-2, with 8 bases lining up with TRBD1. The CDR3 spans 15 residues. V lost 5 bases to trimming and J lost 5 bases; unmatched junction nucleotides: 10. The germline V gene has CDR1 MNHNS and CDR2 SASEGT.

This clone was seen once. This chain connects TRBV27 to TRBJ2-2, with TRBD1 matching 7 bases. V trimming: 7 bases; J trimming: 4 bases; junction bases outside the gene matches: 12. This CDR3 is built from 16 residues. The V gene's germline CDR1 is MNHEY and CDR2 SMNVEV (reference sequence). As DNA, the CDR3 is TGTGCCAGCACCCCGTCCGGGACAGCGCTCACCGGGGAGCTGTTTTTT. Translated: CASTPSGTALTGELFF.

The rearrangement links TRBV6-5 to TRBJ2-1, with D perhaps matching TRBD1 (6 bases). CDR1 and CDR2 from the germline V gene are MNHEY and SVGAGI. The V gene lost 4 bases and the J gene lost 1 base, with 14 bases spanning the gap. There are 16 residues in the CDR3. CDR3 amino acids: CASSSMLDSSYNEQFF. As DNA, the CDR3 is TGTGCCAGCAGTTCGATGTTGGACAGTTCCTACAATGAGCAGTTCTTC.

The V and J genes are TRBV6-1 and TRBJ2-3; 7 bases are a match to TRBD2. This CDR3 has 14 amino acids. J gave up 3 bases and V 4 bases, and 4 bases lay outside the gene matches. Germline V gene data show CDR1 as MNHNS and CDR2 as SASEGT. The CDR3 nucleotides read TGTGCCAGCAGTGGGACGGGACTAACAGATACGCAGTATTTT. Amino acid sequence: CASSGTGLTDTQYF.

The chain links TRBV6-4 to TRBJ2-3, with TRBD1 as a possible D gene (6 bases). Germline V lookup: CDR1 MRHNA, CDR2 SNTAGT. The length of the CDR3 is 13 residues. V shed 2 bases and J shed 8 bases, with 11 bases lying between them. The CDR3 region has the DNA TGTGCCAGCAGTGACGTACAGGGAAGTACGCAGTATTTT. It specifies CASSDVQGSTQYF.

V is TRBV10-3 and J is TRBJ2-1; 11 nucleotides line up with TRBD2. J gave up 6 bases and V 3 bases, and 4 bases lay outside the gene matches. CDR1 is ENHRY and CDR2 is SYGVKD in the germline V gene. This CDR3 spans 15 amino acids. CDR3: CAISDSGRAGNEQFF. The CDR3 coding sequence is TGTGCCATCAGTGATAGCGGGAGGGCGGGCAATGAGCAGTTCTTC.

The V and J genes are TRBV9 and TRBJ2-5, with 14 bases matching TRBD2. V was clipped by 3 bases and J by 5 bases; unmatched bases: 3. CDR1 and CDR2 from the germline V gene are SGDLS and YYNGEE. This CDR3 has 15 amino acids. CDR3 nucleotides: TGTGCCAGCAGCGCAGGGACTAGCGGGAGTGAGACCCAGTACTTC. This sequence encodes CASSAGTSGSETQYF.

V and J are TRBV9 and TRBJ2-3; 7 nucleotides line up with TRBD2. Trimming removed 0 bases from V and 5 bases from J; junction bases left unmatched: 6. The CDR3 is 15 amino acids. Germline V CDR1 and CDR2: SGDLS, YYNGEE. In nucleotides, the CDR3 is TGTGCCAGCAGCGTAGTGGCGGGAGAAGGAGATACGCAGTATTTT. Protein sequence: CASSVVAGEGDTQYF.

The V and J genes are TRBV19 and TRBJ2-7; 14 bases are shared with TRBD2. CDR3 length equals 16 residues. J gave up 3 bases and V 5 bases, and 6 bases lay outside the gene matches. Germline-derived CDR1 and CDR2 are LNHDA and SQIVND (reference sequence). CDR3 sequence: CASSVLGTSGSYEQYF. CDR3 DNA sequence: TGTGCCAGTAGTGTTCTCGGGACTAGCGGGAGCTACGAGCAGTACTTC.

CDR3 sequence reads: CSVELSYGYTF. The CDR3 DNA sequence: TGCAGCGTTGAGTTGAGCTATGGCTACACCTTC. The chain joins TRBV29-1 to TRBJ1-2; D uncertain. The CDR3 is 11 residues long. V was cut by 3 bases and J by 4 bases, with 6 bases left in between. CDR1 and CDR2 from the germline V gene are SQVTM and ANQGSEA.

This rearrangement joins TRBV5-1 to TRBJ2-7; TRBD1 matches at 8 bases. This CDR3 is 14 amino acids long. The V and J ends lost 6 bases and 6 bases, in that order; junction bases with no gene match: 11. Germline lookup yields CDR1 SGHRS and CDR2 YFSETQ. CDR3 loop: CASNEETGVGEQYF. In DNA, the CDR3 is TGCGCCAGCAACGAAGAGACAGGGGTAGGCGAGCAGTACTTC.

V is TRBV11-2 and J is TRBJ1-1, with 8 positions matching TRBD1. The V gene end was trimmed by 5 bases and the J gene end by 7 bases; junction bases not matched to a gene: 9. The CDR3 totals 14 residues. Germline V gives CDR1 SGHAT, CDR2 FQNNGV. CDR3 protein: CASSLRDRSDEAFF. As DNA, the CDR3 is TGTGCCAGCAGCCTAAGGGACAGGTCTGATGAAGCTTTCTTT.

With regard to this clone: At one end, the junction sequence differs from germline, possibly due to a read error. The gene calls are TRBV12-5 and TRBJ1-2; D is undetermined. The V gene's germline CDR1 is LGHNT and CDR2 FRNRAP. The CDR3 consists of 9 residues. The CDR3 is CASGLKSNF. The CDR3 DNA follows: TGTGCTAGTGGTTTGAAATCCAACTTC.

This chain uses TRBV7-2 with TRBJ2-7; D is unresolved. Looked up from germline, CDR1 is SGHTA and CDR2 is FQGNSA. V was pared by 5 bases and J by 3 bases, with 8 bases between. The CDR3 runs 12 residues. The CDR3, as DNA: TGTGCCAGCAGCCCAGGTAGCTACGAGCAGTACTTC. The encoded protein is CASSPGSYEQYF.